Each of the 28 T cell receptor beta chains below was sequenced from the same sample in a study of shared clonotypes between healthy human individuals. CD45RO-negative cells were positively selected for CCR7, leaving out terminally differentiated effector memory CD45RA+ cells. Profiled with immunoSEQ multiplex PCR; TCRdb holds only in-frame clones, not every one. The sample holds fewer than 1 million clones, just over 95% seen once. The sequenced sample was naive CD8+ T cells sorted from blood. Every receptor here comes from a young man in good health.

The chain uses TRBV5-6 and TRBJ2-5; D remains unclear. CDR1 and CDR2 (germline): SGHDT, YYEEEE. The CDR3 loop spans 11 amino acids. Trimming shortened V by 4 bases and J by 9 bases, and 10 bases separated the two germline ends. This CDR3 is CASSLDAAQYF. The DNA of the CDR3 is TGTGCCAGCAGCCTCGATGCGGCCCAGTACTTC.

This sequence joins TRBV7-9 and TRBJ2-3; the match to TRBD2 covers 10 bases. The CDR3 has 12 amino acids. V was clipped by 2 bases and J by 15 bases; unmatched bases: 5. CDR1 is SEHNR and CDR2 is FQNEAQ in the germline V gene (reference sequence). CDR3 coding DNA: TGTGCCAGCAGCTTATCCACTAGCGGGATTTATTTT. As protein: CASSLSTSGIYF. The complete variable domain, with remaining parts taken from reference TRBV7-9 and TRBJ2-3, reads DTGVSQNPRHKITKRGQNVTFRCDPISEHNRLYWYRQTLGQGPEFLTYFQNEAQLEKSRLLSDRFSAERPKGSFSTLEIQRTEQGDSAMYLCASSLSTSGIYFGPGTRLTVL.

This chain connects TRBV15 to TRBJ2-7; 13 bases are shared with TRBD2. CDR1 and CDR2 (germline): LNHNV, YYDKDF (reference sequence). The V segment lost 4 bases and the J segment 4 bases; nucleotides outside the gene matches: 4. This CDR3 spans 15 amino acids. CDR3 coding DNA: TGTGCCACCAGCATACTAGCGGGAGGGCCGTACGAGCAGTACTTC. This gives the protein CATSILAGGPYEQYF.

The V gene is TRBV4-1, the J gene TRBJ2-1, with TRBD2 identical over 9 bases. V was clipped by 1 base and J by 6 bases; unmatched bases: 10. This CDR3 comprises 17 residues. Looked up from germline, CDR1 is MGHRA and CDR2 is YSYEKL. For the CDR3, the DNA is TGCGCCAGCAGCCAAGGACGTAGCGGGAGATATGGCAATGAGCAGTTCTTC. Its protein product is CASSQGRSGRYGNEQFF.

The table lists this clone with a count of one. The gene calls are TRBV7-2 and TRBJ2-5, with 8 bases identical to TRBD1. V lost 0 bases to trimming and J lost 1 base; unmatched junction nucleotides: 4. Germline loops: CDR1 SGHTA, CDR2 FQGNSA. This CDR3 is built from 16 residues. The CDR3: CASSLALGQGQETQYF. In nucleotides, the CDR3 is TGTGCCAGCAGCTTAGCCCTCGGACAGGGCCAAGAGACCCAGTACTTC.

The rearrangement links TRBV4-1 to TRBJ2-2, with D possibly TRBD1 on 7 matching bases. V lost 5 bases and J 4 bases, leaving 17 bases between the germline ends. CDR1 and CDR2 from the germline V gene are MGHRA and YSYEKL. The CDR3 loop spans 16 amino acids. The DNA of the CDR3 is TGCGCCAGCAGCTCGCCAGGGGGACTTGGCACCGGGGAGCTGTTTTTT. The encoded protein is CASSSPGGLGTGELFF.

The chain is built from TRBV12-5 and TRBJ2-7; TRBD2 agrees at 7 bases. Looked up from germline, CDR1 is LGHNT and CDR2 is FRNRAP. CDR3 size: 15 residues. V lost 0 bases to trimming and J lost 2 bases; unmatched junction nucleotides: 4. The CDR3 DNA sequence: TGTGCTAGTGGTTTGGTAAGCGGGACTACCTACGAGCAGTACTTC. As protein: CASGLVSGTTYEQYF.

J is TRBJ2-7 and V is TRBV2; D ambiguous. This CDR3 contains 10 residues. The ends were cut back, 4 bases at V and 7 bases at J, with 5 bases in the middle. The germline CDR1 and CDR2 sequences are SNHLY and FYNNEI. The CDR3 here is CASSAREQYF. CDR3 coding DNA: TGTGCCAGCAGTGCTCGGGAGCAGTACTTC.

V is TRBV11-2 and J is TRBJ2-5; 10 nucleotides align to TRBD2. CDR1 is SGHAT and CDR2 is FQNNGV in the germline V gene. With V trimmed by 0 bases and J by 4 bases, 17 bases remained unmatched. This CDR3 has 20 amino acids. DNA of the CDR3: TGTGCCAGCAGCTTAGATGGCCTAGGACTAGCGGCGGACCCCCCAGAGACCCAGTACTTC. This sequence encodes CASSLDGLGLAADPPETQYF.

V gene TRBV27 combines with J gene TRBJ2-7, with D maybe TRBD1 (6 bases). CDR1 is MNHEY, CDR2 SMNVEV, per germline (reference sequence). The CDR3 has 13 amino acids. Trimming cost V 5 bases and J 4 bases, with 12 bases left between them. The CDR3: CASSTQGPYEQYF. The CDR3 DNA follows: TGTGCCAGCAGTACGCAGGGGCCATACGAGCAGTACTTC.

J is TRBJ2-7 and V is TRBV7-2, with D possibly being TRBD1 or TRBD2 (6 bases each). The CDR3 runs 16 residues. In germline, CDR1 is SGHTA, CDR2 FQGNSA. V was clipped by 4 bases and J by 2 bases, with 18 bases between them. The CDR3 loop is CASSSPGGQIPYEQYF. CDR3 DNA sequence: TGTGCCAGCAGCTCTCCCGGGGGCCAAATCCCCTACGAGCAGTACTTC.

The chain combines TRBV28 with TRBJ2-3; 8 bases map to TRBD1. There are 15 residues in the CDR3. Unmatched junction bases numbered 3, after V lost 3 bases and J lost 1 base. Germline CDR1 and CDR2: MDHEN and SYDVKM. The DNA for the CDR3 is TGTGCCAGCAGTTTCGACAGGGGAGGCACAGATACGCAGTATTTT. Amino acids: CASSFDRGGTDTQYF. The whole variable domain, remainder taken from reference TRBV28 and TRBJ2-3, is DVKVTQSSRYLVKRTGEKVFLECVQDMDHENMFWYRQDPGLGLRLIYFSYDVKMKEKGDIPEGYSVSREKKERFSLILESASTNQTSMYLCASSFDRGGTDTQYFGPGTRLTVL.

The rearrangement links TRBV27 to TRBJ2-1; TRBD1 aligns across 7 bases. V lost 3 bases, J lost 2 bases, and 4 bases stayed unmatched. From germline, CDR1 is MNHEY and CDR2 SMNVEV (reference sequence). CDR3 length: 15 residues. The CDR3 here is CASSFLDRTYNEQFF. The CDR3 DNA sequence: TGTGCCAGCAGTTTCTTGGACAGGACCTACAATGAGCAGTTCTTC.

This chain uses TRBV6-5 with TRBJ1-5; possibly TRBD1 for D (6 bases). Trimming stripped 5 bases from V and 5 bases from J, with 10 bases between. The germline V gene encodes CDR1 MNHEY and CDR2 SVGAGI. CDR3 length equals 13 residues. CDR3 nucleotide sequence: TGTGCCAGCAGTGACGGACAGTATCAGCCCCAGCATTTT. Residues: CASSDGQYQPQHF.

The chain joins TRBV11-2 to TRBJ2-2, with 11 bases matching TRBD2. Losses at the gene ends were 5 bases for V and 4 bases for J; bases not matched to a gene: 3. This CDR3 comprises 15 residues. Germline values: CDR1 SGHAT, CDR2 FQNNGV. Here the CDR3 reads CASSLGTSGTGELFF. Here the CDR3 DNA reads TGTGCCAGCAGCCTCGGGACTAGCGGCACCGGGGAGCTGTTTTTT.

The V and J genes are TRBV5-1 and TRBJ2-7, with TRBD1 as a possible D gene (6 bases). The germline V gene has CDR1 SGHRS and CDR2 YFSETQ. Deletions cut 4 bases from V and 6 bases from J, with 11 bases between. There are 12 residues in the CDR3. CDR3 nucleotide sequence: TGCGCCAGCAGCGGATGGACAGTCGAGCAGTACTTC. It is translated as CASSGWTVEQYF.

The genes are TRBV6-1 and TRBJ2-3, with TRBD2 matching 9 bases. This CDR3 is 14 amino acids long. Germline assignment: CDR1 MNHNS and CDR2 SASEGT. Trimming took 7 bases from V and 5 from J; bases not matched to a gene: 7. The CDR3 loop reads CASTLAGGEDTQYF. The CDR3 region has the DNA TGTGCCAGCACACTAGCGGGCGGCGAAGATACGCAGTATTTT.

The CDR3 DNA reads as TGTGCCAGCAGCTCGCCTAGCGGGACACCTAGCACAGATACGCAGTATTTT. It is translated as CASSSPSGTPSTDTQYF. The V and J genes are TRBV11-2 and TRBJ2-3; 9 nucleotides match TRBD2. V lost 4 bases and J lost 0; bases outside the gene matches: 8. The CDR3 is 17 residues long. CDR1 and CDR2 from the germline V gene are SGHAT and FQNNGV.

The chain joins TRBV5-1 to TRBJ2-6; no clear D. The CDR3 runs 16 residues. Germline values: CDR1 SGHRS, CDR2 YFSETQ. V was shortened by 2 bases and J by 2 bases, with 11 bases between the two germline ends. The CDR3 loop reads CASSFQFGTGANVLTF. CDR3 DNA: TGCGCCAGCAGCTTCCAGTTTGGCACTGGGGCCAACGTCCTGACTTTC.

This rearrangement joins TRBV4-1 to TRBJ2-7; possible D gene TRBD2, 6 bases. The germline V and J ends were trimmed by 0 bases and 5 bases, with 17 bases remaining between them. CDR3 length: 16 amino acids. CDR1 and CDR2 (germline): MGHRA, YSYEKL. CDR3 in amino acids: CASSQDPGAPYHEQYF. The CDR3 coding sequence is TGCGCCAGCAGCCAAGACCCGGGAGCACCGTACCACGAGCAGTACTTC.

V gene TRBV6-5 combines with J gene TRBJ2-1, with TRBD2 identical over 9 bases. The CDR3 loop spans 16 amino acids. The J segment lost 10 bases and the V segment lost 0 bases, leaving 10 bases of the junction unmatched. Germline V gives CDR1 MNHEY, CDR2 SVGAGI. CDR3 DNA sequence: TGTGCCAGCAGTTACTCGTCCCACACCCTAGCGGGGGAGCAGTTCTTC. This sequence encodes CASSYSSHTLAGEQFF.

CDR3 coding DNA: TGTGCCAGCAGCTTAGACCCGGGACTACCTGGGGCGGAGACCCAGTACTTC. It translates to CASSLDPGLPGAETQYF. This rearrangement joins TRBV11-2 to TRBJ2-5; 7 positions agree with TRBD2. Germline assignment: CDR1 SGHAT and CDR2 FQNNGV. The CDR3 sequence is 17 residues long. V lost 0 bases, J lost 5 bases, and 12 bases stayed unmatched.

The rearrangement uses TRBV5-6 and TRBJ2-4, with a tentative D call TRBD1 (6 bases). With 1 base removed from V and 8 bases from J, the gap between germline ends came to 19 bases. This CDR3 contains 16 residues. The germline V gene has CDR1 SGHDT and CDR2 YYEEEE. The DNA of the CDR3 is TGTGCCAGCAGCTTGTTCCACAGAAACAGGGTCGACATTCAGTACTTC. Translation gives CASSLFHRNRVDIQYF.

This chain uses TRBV7-3 with TRBJ2-1; 10 bases match TRBD2. The CDR3 totals 15 residues. With 3 bases clipped from V and 8 bases from J, the junction kept 7 bases outside the gene matches. Germline assignment: CDR1 SGHTA and CDR2 FQGTGA. CDR3 coding DNA: TGTGCCAGCAGCTTGAGACTAGCGGGCCAGGATGAGCAGTTCTTC. Its translation is CASSLRLAGQDEQFF.

This chain connects TRBV4-3 to TRBJ2-3; tentatively, D is TRBD1 (5 bases). The germline V gene encodes CDR1 LGHNA and CDR2 YSLEER. V dropped 0 bases and J dropped 2 bases, with 9 bases sitting between them. CDR3 length: 15 amino acids. CDR3 coding DNA: TGCGCCAGCAGCCAAGACAGGGTAACCACAGATACGCAGTATTTT. The encoded protein is CASSQDRVTTDTQYF.

V is TRBV6-5 and J is TRBJ2-2; perhaps TRBD2 as D (5 bases). The germline gives CDR1 MNHEY, CDR2 SVGAGI. The CDR3 spans 12 residues. V was clipped by 5 bases and J by 5 bases, with 6 bases between them. CDR3 in DNA: TGTGCCAGCAGTGTAGCGACCGGGGAGCTGTTTTTT. Its protein product is CASSVATGELFF.

This chain connects TRBV5-4 to TRBJ2-3; TRBD2 matches at 10 bases. The ends lost 4 bases at V and 0 bases at J; junction bases unmatched: 2. CDR1 is SGHNT, CDR2 YYREEE, per germline (reference sequence). CDR3 size: 15 residues. The CDR3 DNA follows: TGTGCCAGCAGCGAGGGACTAGCGAGCACAGATACGCAGTATTTT. It specifies CASSEGLASTDTQYF.

The chain employs TRBV5-8 and TRBJ2-7; D call uncertain. This CDR3 is built from 12 residues. Germline V gene lookup returns CDR1 SGHTS and CDR2 YDEGEE. The V gene lost 3 bases and the J gene lost 7 bases, with 11 bases spanning the gap. This CDR3 is CASSSVDVEQYF. The CDR3 nucleotides read TGTGCCAGCAGCTCGGTCGACGTTGAGCAGTACTTC.